This T cell receptor beta chain was identified in a study of OX40 agonist ivuxolimab in advanced cancers. Some clones are missing from TCRdb's copy, which holds only in-frame ones; the method was immunoSEQ multiplex PCR. The sample consists of about 66,000 clones, around 85% of them appearing once. This clone has only one observation. Antigen: not known. Study-level results: The study observed clonal expansion of CD4+ and CD8+ blood T cells by week 6 at 0.1 to 3.0 mg/kg.

Trimming left V 2 bases short and J 7 bases short, with 18 bases between. The CDR3 sequence is 16 residues long. Germline loops: CDR1 SGHTA, CDR2 FQGNSA. Sequenced here: CD4+ or CD8+ T cells sorted from blood, sampled in a trial of the OX40 agonist ivuxolimab. The V gene is TRBV7-2, the J gene TRBJ2-1, with D tentatively TRBD1 or TRBD2 (6 bases each). This receptor was identified in an adult with an advanced solid tumor such as melanoma, head and neck, liver or kidney cancer. In DNA, the CDR3 is TGTGCCAGCAGCTTAAGCATTGGGGGGCCTGGGAATGAGCAGTTCTTC. This codes for CASSLSIGGPGNEQFF.